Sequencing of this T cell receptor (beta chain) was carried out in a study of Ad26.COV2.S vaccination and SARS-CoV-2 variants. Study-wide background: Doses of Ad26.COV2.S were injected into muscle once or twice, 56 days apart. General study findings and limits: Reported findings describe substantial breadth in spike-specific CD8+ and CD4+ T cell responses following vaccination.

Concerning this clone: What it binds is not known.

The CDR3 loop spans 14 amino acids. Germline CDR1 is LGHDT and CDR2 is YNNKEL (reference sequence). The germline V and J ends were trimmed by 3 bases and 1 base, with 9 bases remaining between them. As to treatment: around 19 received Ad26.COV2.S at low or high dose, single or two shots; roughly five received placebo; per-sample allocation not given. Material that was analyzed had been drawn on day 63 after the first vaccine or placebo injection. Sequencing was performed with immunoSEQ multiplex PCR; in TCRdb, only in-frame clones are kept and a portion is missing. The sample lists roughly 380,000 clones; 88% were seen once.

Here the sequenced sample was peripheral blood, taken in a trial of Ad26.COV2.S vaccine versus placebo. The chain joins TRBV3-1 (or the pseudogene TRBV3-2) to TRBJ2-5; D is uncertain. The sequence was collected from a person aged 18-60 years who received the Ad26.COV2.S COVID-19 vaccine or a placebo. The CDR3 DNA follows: TGTGCCAGCAGCCAGGGATACCTCCAAGAGACCCAGTACTTC. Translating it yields CASSQGYLQETQYF.